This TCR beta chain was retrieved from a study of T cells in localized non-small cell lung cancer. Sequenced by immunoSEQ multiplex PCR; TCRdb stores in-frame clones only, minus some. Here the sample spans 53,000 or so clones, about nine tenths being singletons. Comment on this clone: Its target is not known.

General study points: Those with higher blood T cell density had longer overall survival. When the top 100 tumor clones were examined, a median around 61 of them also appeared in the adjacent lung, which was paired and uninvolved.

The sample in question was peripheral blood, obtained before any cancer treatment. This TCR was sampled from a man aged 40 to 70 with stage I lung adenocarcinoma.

The CDR3 loop reads CASSGTSNTEAFF. CDR3 in DNA: TGTGCCAGTAGCGGGACGTCGAACACTGAAGCTTTCTTT. The V gene is TRBV19, the J gene TRBJ1-1; weak D call: TRBD1 (5 bases). The germline gives CDR1 LNHDA, CDR2 SQIVND (reference sequence). Trimming cost V 6 bases and J 1 base, with 9 bases left between them. The CDR3 length is 13 residues.